This T cell receptor (beta chain) was retrieved from a study of blood T cells in healthy people across ages (dated by TCRdb to about 2015). Study-level background: In model experiments, roughly one uniquely barcoded TCR beta cDNA molecule per two T cells was captured by template switching. Age-related changes in TCR beta repertoire diversity were measured in the study by deep sequencing normalized with unique cDNA molecular identifiers. The donors were split into four age groups: young (average 16 years), middle-aged (around 37), aged (62) and long-lived (about 82). To avoid experimental bias, donors of different ages were randomly spread across the sequencing lanes. For two donors (one aged 18 to 29 and one aged 80 or older), the study analyzed two additional independent replicas of 1 million unique cDNA reads from the same blood draw. Here is what the overall study found, with its caveats: Compared with the aged group, the long-lived group had more naive CD4+ T cells, fewer expanded clones and increased TCR diversity, suggesting age selection. Observed TCR beta diversity per million T cells fell roughly linearly with age, and a significant reduction was already apparent by age around 36. A strong correlation was found between observed TCR beta diversity and the percentage of naive T cells measured by flow cytometry. Conclusive comparison of naive and antigen-experienced compartments was prevented by the profiling of bulk unsorted PBMCs. Estimates of total diversity based on one million sequenced T cells were considered lower bounds and underestimates. Because the CMV infection status of the donors was unknown, age-related changes in expanded clonotypes may potentially have been confounded.

The method was 5' RACE. The sequencing machine was an Illumina HiSeq 2500. A second PCR of about 6 to 12 cycles was run with a J-beta primer mix and a sample-barcoded 5' primer. Each TCR beta cDNA molecule received a unique molecular identifier from a template-switch 5' adaptor carrying 12 random nucleotides. At least 2.5 million CDR3-containing paired-end reads were obtained from each sample. The Mint cDNA synthesis kit, primed by a TRBC-specific oligonucleotide, was used to synthesize first-strand cDNA from all RNA. Following uracil-DNA glycosylase treatment, all cDNA underwent a first 18-cycle PCR with the universal primers M1SS and BC2_uni_R. In the authors' own workflow: Each sample was normalized by randomly selecting 1 million high-quality reads, each carrying a distinct molecular identifier. Reads with shared molecular identifiers were discarded instead of being binned into consensus sequences. MiTCR, run with a Q25 quality threshold and the strictest error-elimination algorithm, handled CDR3 identification, clonotype clustering and error correction. A nonparametric unseen species model with Euler transformation was used to estimate a lower bound on total TCR beta diversity. TCRdb took the public reads, trimmed them with fastp at Q25, ran MiXCR for clone calling and kept in-frame beta chains. CDR3 protein sequences are deduplicated, and each keeps its most common genes and DNA. The V and J calls, along with clone size, are taken from TCRdb and not from the paper's own processing. The sample table contains 700,000 or so distinct CDR3 sequences; only one count was recorded for about 24% of them. The ten largest clones capture 22% of the sample.

A remark on this clonotype: This clone's antigen is unknown. No much larger clone is present one base from it, and per-base qualities are unavailable.

The donors were 40 or so Caucasian individuals from Russia, aged roughly 6 to 95 years, who were systemically healthy. Approximately 10 milliliters of peripheral blood were collected from each donor into EDTA-treated Vacutainer tubes. Ficoll-Paque density-gradient centrifugation was used to isolate PBMCs, with at least 6.5 million per sample. Total RNA was extracted from PBMCs with Trizol reagent, with at least 6 micrograms obtained per sample. The percentages of naive CD45RAhigh/CD27high T cells were determined by flow cytometry on a PBMC aliquot from every donor. The sequencing sample was made of blood. This TCR was recovered from a man aged 65 to 85 in good health.

DNA sequence: TGCAGTGCTAGAAGAAGGGCATTCGGTGAGCAGTTCTTC. This codes for CSARRRAFGEQFF. The receptor chain draws on TRBV20-1 and TRBJ2-1; the D gene cannot be resolved reliably. CDR1 is given as DFQATT and CDR2 as SNEGSKA, both from the germline V gene (reference sequence). Trimming costs V 2 bases and J 9 bases, and their ends lie 14 bases apart. From cysteine to phenylalanine, the CDR3 is 13 amino acids long. CDR3 DNA only is kept here, 39 bases in frame from base 1.